This entry lists 12 T cell receptor beta chains sequenced from one sample in a study of CD8 T cells in ankylosing spondylitis (dated 2017 in TCRdb). To prepare the library, 5' RACE was applied. The run used an Illumina HiSeq 2500. TCRdb cleaned the public reads at Q25 with fastp, built clones with MiXCR and kept in-frame beta chains. Identical CDR3 proteins give one entry, which carries the most common genes and DNA. For this sample there are roughly 97,000 distinct CDR3 sequences; about 8.5% appear just once. The top ten clonotypes cover roughly 9.9% of the sample. The sequenced sample consisted of blood, either unsorted or a sorted T cell fraction (not recorded which). The receptors originated from a male donor with ankylosing spondylitis or in good health (not recorded which).

This sequence joins TRBV9 and TRBJ2-7, with TRBD1 matching over 7 bases. V lost 0 bases and J lost 1; bases outside the gene matches: 4. Germline V gene sequence: CDR1 SGDLS, CDR2 YYNGEE. The length of the CDR3 is 15 residues. In nucleotides, the CDR3 is TGTGCCAGCAGCGTAGGGACAGGCAAGTCCTACGAGCAGTACTTC. Protein sequence: CASSVGTGKSYEQYF.

This clonotype was seen a few times. The chain links TRBV19 to TRBJ2-1; unclear D gene. The V end lost 5 bases, the J end lost 5 bases, and 7 bases lay between the germline ends. The germline V gene encodes CDR1 LNHDA and CDR2 SQIVND (reference sequence). The CDR3 is 12 amino acids. The CDR3 sequence: CASSQGNNEQFF. The CDR3 bases are TGTGCCAGTAGTCAAGGTAACAATGAGCAGTTCTTC.

This clonotype appeared many times. This chain's CDR3 is CSVVRRGSDTQYF. The DNA of the CDR3 is TGCAGCGTTGTCCGGCGGGGCTCAGATACGCAGTATTTT. The rearrangement uses TRBV29-1 and TRBJ2-3; D might be TRBD2 (6 bases). The V gene lost 4 bases and the J gene lost 4 bases, with 12 bases spanning the gap. The CDR3 extends over 13 amino acids. CDR1 and CDR2 (germline): SQVTM, ANQGSEA.

This clonotype was seen ten or more times. This chain joins TRBV29-1 and TRBJ1-1; maybe TRBD1 (6 bases). Germline CDR1 and CDR2: SQVTM and ANQGSEA. The CDR3 spans 14 residues. V lost 3 bases and J 4 bases, leaving 15 bases between the germline ends. The CDR3 DNA sequence: TGCAGCGTTGAGAACAGGGAGACAGGCACTGAAGCTTTCTTT. It specifies CSVENRETGTEAFF.

This clonotype was observed at least ten times. The V call is TRBV5-1, the J call TRBJ2-3, with a weak D call TRBD2 (5 bases). The V end lost 0 bases, the J end lost 0 bases, and 8 bases lay between the germline ends. The CDR3 is made up of 15 amino acids. Germline loops: CDR1 SGHRS, CDR2 YFSETQ. The DNA for the CDR3 is TGCGCCAGCAGCTTGGTTAGCGAGAGCACAGATACGCAGTATTTT. Its translation: CASSLVSESTDTQYF.

This clonotype has a handful of counts. The chain uses TRBV4-2 and TRBJ2-2; tentatively, D is TRBD1 (6 bases). Germline lookup yields CDR1 LGHNA and CDR2 YNFKEQ. The CDR3 runs to 15 residues. The V end was cut by 4 bases, the J end by 6 bases, with 15 bases between. In DNA, the CDR3 is TGTGCCAGCAGCCCTCCGGGACAACGGCCCGGGGAGCTGTTTTTT. Its protein is CASSPPGQRPGELFF.

This clonotype was counted at least ten times. The V call is TRBV3-1, the J call TRBJ2-7, with TRBD2 matching over 9 bases. The CDR3 contains 17 residues. The germline V gene has CDR1 LGHDT and CDR2 YNNKEL (reference sequence). Trimming cost V 0 bases and J 3 bases; bases outside gene matches: 9. For the CDR3, the DNA is TGTGCCAGCAGCCAAGATGCTCTAGCGGGAAAAAACTACGAGCAGTACTTC. It is translated as CASSQDALAGKNYEQYF.

In its sample, this clonotype was seen many times. The chain links TRBV6-2 or TRBV6-3 to TRBJ1-6, with D possibly being TRBD1 (6 bases). The CDR3 covers 13 residues. Germline CDR1 and CDR2: MNHEY and SVGEGT. V was cut by 8 bases and J by 6 bases, with 11 bases left in between. CDR3 amino acids: CASSRDINSPLHF. The CDR3 region has the DNA TGTGCCAGCTCACGGGACATTAATTCACCCCTCCACTTT.

This clonotype was counted at least ten times. The chain is built from TRBV29-1 and TRBJ2-1; D gene unclear. V lost 1 base and J lost 8, with 3 bases in between. CDR1 is SQVTM and CDR2 is ANQGSEA in the germline V gene. The CDR3 is made up of 10 amino acids. The CDR3 is CSVEGYEQFF. In DNA, the CDR3 is TGCAGCGTTGAAGGGTATGAGCAGTTCTTC.

This clonotype was seen repeatedly, ten times or more. The chain links TRBV7-8 to TRBJ2-3, with TRBD2 as a possible D gene (5 bases). V lost 5 bases, J lost 1 base, and 16 bases lay in between. Germline V gives CDR1 SGHVS, CDR2 FQNEAQ. CDR3 length: 16 residues. CDR3 in DNA: TGTGCCAGCAGCCCTCTAAGTGGGCGGGGCACAGATACGCAGTATTTT. Its translation is CASSPLSGRGTDTQYF.

This clonotype was picked up many times. The chain combines TRBV7-9 with TRBJ1-2; the D gene is possibly TRBD1 (5 bases). Deletions cut 1 base from V and 6 bases from J, with 9 bases between. The CDR3 runs to 13 residues. Germline V gives CDR1 SEHNR, CDR2 FQNEAQ (reference sequence). This CDR3 reads CASSLEGVDGYTF. The CDR3 bases are TGTGCCAGCAGCTTAGAAGGGGTGGATGGCTACACCTTC.

This clonotype has at least ten counts. The gene calls are TRBV20-1 and TRBJ1-2, with D maybe TRBD1 (6 bases). This CDR3 has 11 amino acids. The germline V gene has CDR1 DFQATT and CDR2 SNEGSKA (reference sequence). V was trimmed by 5 bases and J by 6 bases, leaving 10 bases between them. In DNA form, the CDR3 reads TGCAGTGCTGGCACAGGGAATGGCTACACCTTC. Its protein is CSAGTGNGYTF.